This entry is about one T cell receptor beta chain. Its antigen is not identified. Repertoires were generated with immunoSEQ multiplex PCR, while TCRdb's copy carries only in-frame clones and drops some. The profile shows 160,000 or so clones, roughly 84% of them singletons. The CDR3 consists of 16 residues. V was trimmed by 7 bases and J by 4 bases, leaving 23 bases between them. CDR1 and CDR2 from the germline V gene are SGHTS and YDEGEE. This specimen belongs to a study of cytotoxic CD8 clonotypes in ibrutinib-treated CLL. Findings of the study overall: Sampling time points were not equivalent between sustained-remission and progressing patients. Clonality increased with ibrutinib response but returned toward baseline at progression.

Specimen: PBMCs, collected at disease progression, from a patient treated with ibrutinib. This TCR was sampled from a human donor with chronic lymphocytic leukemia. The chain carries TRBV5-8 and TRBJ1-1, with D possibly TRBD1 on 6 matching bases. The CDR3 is CASDSGTPLFSTEAFF. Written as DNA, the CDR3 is TGTGCCAGCGATTCCGGGACACCCCTGTTTTCCACTGAAGCTTTCTTT.